Listed below are T cell receptor beta chains from one sample, sequenced in a study of shared clonotypes between healthy human individuals. Assay: immunoSEQ multiplex PCR; the TCRdb copy retains only in-frame clones and omits some. The repertoire holds hundreds of thousands of clones, with 92% as singletons. Input material: naive CD8+ T cells sorted from blood. The receptors were sampled from a man between 25 and 39 years old in good health. Both conserved end residues are part of each CDR3. A D gene is named only where the DNA matches it firmly.

D: -; V: TRBV6-5; CDR3: CASSYSNRVWDTQYF
D: TRBD2; V: TRBV5-6; CDR3: CASTDSPREKYEQYF
D: -; V: TRBV25-1; CDR3: CASSEAAGARGYEQYF
D: -; V: TRBV27; CDR3: CASGTLSSYEQYF
D: -; V: TRBV9; CDR3: CASSVGRHTDTQYF
D: -; V: TRBV10-1; CDR3: CASSGHPKGGTEAFF
D: -; V: TRBV6-1; CDR3: CASSEIGRFYEQYF
D: -; V: TRBV11-2; CDR3: CASSLRPGPLNEQFF
D: TRBD2; V: TRBV5-1; CDR3: CASSYLGTSGDSEQFF
D: -; V: TRBV28; CDR3: CASKADTYEQYF
D: TRBD2; V: TRBV6-5; CDR3: CASSYSGTSFNEQFF
D: -; V: TRBV2; CDR3: CASSEGPGPTEQYF
D: TRBD2; V: TRBV2; CDR3: CASSGGAGGSATDEQFF
D: -; V: TRBV11-2; CDR3: CASSFQVVGRGIGELFF
D: TRBD2; V: TRBV5-6; CDR3: CASSFGTSGKTQYF
D: TRBD1; V: TRBV4-1; CDR3: CASSGSGTGGDTQYF
D: -; V: TRBV15; CDR3: CATSRGLRLGNEQFF
D: TRBD1; V: TRBV7-9; CDR3: CASTRGTVDYEQYF
D: TRBD1; V: TRBV29-1; CDR3: CSVLTGGSYEQYF
D: TRBD2; V: TRBV28; CDR3: CASSHKGLAGDVMTDTQYF
D: -; V: TRBV18; CDR3: CASSPTTSLEKLFF
D: -; V: TRBV27; CDR3: CASSLSYNRGYTF
D: -; V: TRBV28; CDR3: CASSFAGLGYEQYF
D: -; V: TRBV9; CDR3: CASSPWTRWETQYF
D: -; V: TRBV21-1; CDR3: CASSGPQGTALAVNSYEQYF
D: -; V: TRBV28; CDR3: CASSLSGRSEAFF
D: -; V: TRBV7-9; CDR3: CASSLAAQDLYEQYF
D: TRBD1; V: TRBV4-3; CDR3: CASSQDRDRGGYGYTF
D: TRBD2; V: TRBV28; CDR3: CASSLSSGGSSYEQYF
D: TRBD2; V: TRBV7-9; CDR3: CASIQPGGRQKGTQYF
D: TRBD2; V: TRBV13; CDR3: CASSLEAGGPGELFF
D: TRBD1; V: TRBV27; CDR3: CASWTGINQPQHF
D: -; V: TRBV4-1; CDR3: CASSQLTGNEQYF
D: -; V: TRBV27; CDR3: CASSLTGRAADTQYF
D: TRBD1; V: TRBV27; CDR3: CASSFRDRRDNEQFF
D: TRBD1; V: TRBV18; CDR3: CASSLRGRQSTDTQYF
D: TRBD2; V: TRBV7-9; CDR3: CASSSLGTSGSYNEQFF
D: -; V: TRBV2; CDR3: CASSEGQFNQPQHF